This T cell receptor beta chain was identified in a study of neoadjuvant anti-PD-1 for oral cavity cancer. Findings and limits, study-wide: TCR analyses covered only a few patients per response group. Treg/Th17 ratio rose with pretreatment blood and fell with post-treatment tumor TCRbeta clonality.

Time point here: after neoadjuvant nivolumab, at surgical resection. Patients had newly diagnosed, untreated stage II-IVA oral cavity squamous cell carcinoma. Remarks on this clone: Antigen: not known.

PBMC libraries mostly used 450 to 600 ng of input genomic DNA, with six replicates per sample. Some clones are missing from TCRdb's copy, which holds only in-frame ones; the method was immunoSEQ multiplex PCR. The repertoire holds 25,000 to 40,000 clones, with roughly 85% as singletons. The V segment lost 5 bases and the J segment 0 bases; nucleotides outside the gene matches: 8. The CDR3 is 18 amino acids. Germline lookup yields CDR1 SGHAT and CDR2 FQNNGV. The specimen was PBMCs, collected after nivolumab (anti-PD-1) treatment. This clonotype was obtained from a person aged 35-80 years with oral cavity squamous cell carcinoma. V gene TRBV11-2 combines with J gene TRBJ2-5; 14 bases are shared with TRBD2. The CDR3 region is CASSLGLAGAIHQETQYF. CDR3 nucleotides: TGTGCCAGCAGCCTGGGACTAGCGGGGGCTATTCACCAAGAGACCCAGTACTTC.